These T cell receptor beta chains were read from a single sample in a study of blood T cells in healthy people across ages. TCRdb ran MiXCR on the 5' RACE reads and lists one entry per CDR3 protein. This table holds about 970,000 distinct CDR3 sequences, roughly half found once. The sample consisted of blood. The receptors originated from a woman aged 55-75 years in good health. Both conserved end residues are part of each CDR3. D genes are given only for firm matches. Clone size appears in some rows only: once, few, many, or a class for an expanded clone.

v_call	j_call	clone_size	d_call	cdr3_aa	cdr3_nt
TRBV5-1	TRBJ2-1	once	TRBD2	CASSRHTSGSSNEQFF	TGCGCCAGCAGTCGTCATACTAGCGGGAGTTCGAATGAGCAGTTCTTC
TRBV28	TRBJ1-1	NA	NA	CASRPLDHAAFF	TGTGCCAGCAGGCCCCTTGACCATGCGGCTTTCTTT
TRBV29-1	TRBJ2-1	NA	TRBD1	CSVDLGRTGGNEQFF	TGCAGCGTTGATCTTGGAAGAACAGGGGGCAATGAGCAGTTCTTC
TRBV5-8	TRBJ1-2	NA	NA	CASSLRAVAYGYTF	TGTGCCAGCAGCCTCCGGGCAGTAGCCTATGGCTACACCTTC
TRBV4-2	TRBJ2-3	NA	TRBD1	CASSQGDRATDTQYF	TGTGCCAGCAGCCAAGGGGACAGGGCCACAGATACGCAGTATTTT
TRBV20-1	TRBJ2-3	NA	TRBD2	CSARADTSGRAWTDTQYF	TGCAGTGCTAGAGCCGATACTAGCGGGAGGGCCTGGACAGATACGCAGTATTTT
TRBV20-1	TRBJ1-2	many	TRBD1	CSAPETGRGGYTF	TGCAGTGCACCCGAGACAGGGCGGGGTGGCTACACCTTC
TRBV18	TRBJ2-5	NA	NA	CASSRRQDVQETQYF	TGTGCCAGCTCACGCCGCCAGGACGTACAAGAGACCCAGTACTTC
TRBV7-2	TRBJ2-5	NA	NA	CASRADGGTETQYF	TGTGCCAGCAGAGCTGATGGGGGGACGGAGACCCAGTACTTC
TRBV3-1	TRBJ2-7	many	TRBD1	CASSQDRGLYEQYF	TGTGCCAGCAGCCAAGACAGGGGGCTGTACGAGCAGTACTTC
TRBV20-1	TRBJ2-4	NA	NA	CSASRFLHGRGEQYF	TGCAGTGCTAGTCGGTTCCTCCACGGTCGGGGAGAGCAGTACTTC
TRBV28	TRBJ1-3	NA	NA	CASSSTVPGNTIYF	TGTGCCAGCAGTTCGACAGTGCCTGGAAACACCATATATTTT
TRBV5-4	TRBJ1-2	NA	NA	CASSATEYGYTF	TGTGCCAGCAGCGCGACAGAGTATGGCTACACCTTC
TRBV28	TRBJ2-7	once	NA	CASSQAGTTSYEQYF	TGTGCCAGCAGCCAAGCCGGGACAACCTCCTACGAGCAGTACTTC
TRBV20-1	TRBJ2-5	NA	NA	CSAAGWETQYF	TGCAGTGCGGCAGGGTGGGAGACCCAGTACTTC
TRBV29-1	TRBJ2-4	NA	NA	CSALERGELIQYF	TGCAGCGCCCTAGAAAGGGGGGAGCTCATTCAGTACTTC
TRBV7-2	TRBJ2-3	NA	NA	CASSPRRGGYTGTQYF	TGTGCCAGCAGCCCCCGGCGGGGCGGATACACAGGTACGCAGTATTTT
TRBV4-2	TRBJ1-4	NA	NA	CASSPPRGNEKLFF	TGTGCCAGCAGCCCCCCGAGGGGGAATGAAAAACTGTTTTTT
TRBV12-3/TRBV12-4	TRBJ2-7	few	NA	CASSLGDKYEQYF	TGTGCCAGCAGTTTAGGGGATAAGTACGAGCAGTACTTC
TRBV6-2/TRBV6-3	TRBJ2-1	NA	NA	CASRFRVYNEQFF	TGTGCCAGCAGATTTAGGGTCTACAATGAGCAGTTCTTC
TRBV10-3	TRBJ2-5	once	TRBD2	CAIRGGLEETQYF	TGTGCCATCAGGGGGGGACTAGAGGAGACCCAGTACTTC
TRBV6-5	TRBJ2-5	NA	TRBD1	CASRVTGVARETQYF	TGTGCCAGCAGAGTGACAGGGGTCGCAAGAGAGACCCAGTACTTC
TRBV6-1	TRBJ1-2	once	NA	CASSEARERGYTF	TGTGCCAGCAGTGAAGCGCGGGAACGAGGCTACACCTTC
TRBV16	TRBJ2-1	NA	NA	CASSQLLGGPWDEQFF	TGTGCCAGCAGCCAATTATTAGGAGGGCCATGGGATGAGCAGTTCTTC
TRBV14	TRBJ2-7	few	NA	CASSQAGQRTLGEQYF	TGTGCCAGCAGCCAAGCGGGGCAGCGCACTTTGGGGGAGCAGTACTTC
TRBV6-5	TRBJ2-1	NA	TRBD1	CASSYGGQGYVEQFF	TGTGCCAGCAGTTACGGAGGACAGGGGTACGTTGAGCAGTTCTTC
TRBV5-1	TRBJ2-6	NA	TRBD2	CASSSWEGVSGANVLTF	TGCGCCAGCAGCTCTTGGGAGGGAGTCTCTGGGGCCAACGTCCTGACTTTC